The 32 T cell receptor beta chains listed next were all sequenced from one sample in a study of cytomegalovirus exposure and HLA in healthy donors. In the PCR, 60 Vbeta and 13 Jbeta primers were used. Profiling relied on immunoSEQ multiplex PCR, and the TCRdb table lists in-frame clones only, not all of them. The table has about 130,000 clones, 80% seen once. Sample: PBMCs. Source of these receptors: a man younger than 40 in good health and CMV-seronegative.

This clone appeared a few times. The rearrangement links TRBV2 to TRBJ2-1, with D possibly matching TRBD2 (6 bases). With 3 bases removed from V and 6 bases from J, the gap between germline ends came to 9 bases. The CDR3 length is 13 residues. Germline V gene data show CDR1 as SNHLY and CDR2 as FYNNEI. DNA of the CDR3: TGTGCCAGCAGTGACCCGGGAGTCAATGAGCAGTTCTTC. Residues: CASSDPGVNEQFF.

This clone came up a few times. This chain connects TRBV6-1 to TRBJ1-3; D is uncertain. The V end was cut by 6 bases, the J end by 0 bases, with 6 bases between. The CDR3 is 13 residues long. Germline CDR1 and CDR2: MNHNS and SASEGT. CDR3 amino acids: CASRSISGNTIYF. In DNA form, the CDR3 reads TGTGCCAGCAGATCTATCTCTGGAAACACCATATATTTT.

This clone was seen just once. This chain links TRBV6-5 with TRBJ1-5; D remains ambiguous. The germline V gene has CDR1 MNHEY and CDR2 SVGAGI. The CDR3 is 12 residues long. V was clipped by 5 bases and J by 7 bases, with 9 bases between them. The CDR3 sequence is CASSRPGQPQHF. Here the CDR3 DNA reads TGTGCCAGCAGTAGGCCGGGGCAGCCCCAGCATTTT.

This clone was counted between two and nine times. The V call is TRBV6-1, the J call TRBJ1-5, with D possibly matching TRBD1 (6 bases). The CDR3 consists of 13 residues. V was shortened by 6 bases and J by 4 bases, with 10 bases between the two germline ends. The germline CDR1 and CDR2 sequences are MNHNS and SASEGT. Here the CDR3 reads CASRGQRNQPQHF. CDR3 DNA sequence: TGTGCCAGCAGAGGACAGAGAAATCAGCCCCAGCATTTT.

The chain joins TRBV10-3 to TRBJ2-1; 9 bases align to TRBD2. This CDR3 is 16 amino acids long. Germline trimming cut 0 bases from V and 8 bases from J; bases unmatched to any gene: 8. Per the germline V gene, CDR1 is ENHRY and CDR2 is SYGVKD. The CDR3 here is CAISESGGGAVYEQFF. The CDR3 DNA reads TGTGCCATCAGTGAGTCTGGCGGGGGGGCCGTATATGAGCAGTTCTTC.

This rearrangement joins TRBV29-1 to TRBJ2-1; TRBD2 is a possible D gene (5 bases). CDR3 size: 14 residues. CDR1 is SQVTM and CDR2 is ANQGSEA in the germline V gene. V gave up 6 bases and J gave up 0 bases, with 12 bases separating them. The CDR3 bases are TGCAGCGTGGCGGCTGCGGGCTCCTACAATGAGCAGTTCTTC. Protein: CSVAAAGSYNEQFF.

The chain combines TRBV7-8 with TRBJ2-1; 7 nucleotides line up with TRBD1. V was clipped by 6 bases and J by 5 bases; unmatched bases: 19. The CDR3 is 18 amino acids. In germline, CDR1 is SGHVS, CDR2 FQNEAQ. CDR3 region: CASRGLGDSPLLHNEQFF. Here the CDR3 DNA reads TGTGCCAGCAGGGGCCTGGGGGACAGCCCTCTTTTACACAATGAGCAGTTCTTC.

This clone was observed a few times. This chain joins TRBV5-4 and TRBJ2-5; 9 positions match TRBD2. The germline V gene encodes CDR1 SGHNT and CDR2 YYREEE (reference sequence). The length of the CDR3 is 15 residues. V shed 2 bases, J shed 2 bases, and the junction held 4 bases outside the gene matches. The CDR3, as DNA: TGTGCCAGCAGCTTCCTAGCGGGGCATCAAGAGACCCAGTACTTC. Translated, it gives CASSFLAGHQETQYF.

The chain employs TRBV11-2 and TRBJ2-3; D is perhaps TRBD2 (6 bases). The CDR3 contains 16 residues. From germline, CDR1 is SGHAT and CDR2 FQNNGV. V was cut by 5 bases and J by 0 bases, with 15 bases left in between. CDR3 amino acids: CASSPGWGTSTDTQYF. The CDR3 coding sequence is TGTGCCAGCAGCCCCGGGTGGGGGACTAGCACAGATACGCAGTATTTT. Full variable domain (remainder filled in from reference TRBV11-2 and TRBJ2-3): EAGVAQSPRYKIIEKRQSVAFWCNPISGHATLYWYQQILGQGPKLLIQFQNNGVVDDSQLPKDRFSAERLKGVDSTLKIQPAKLEDSAVYLCASSPGWGTSTDTQYFGPGTRLTVL.

The CDR3, as DNA: TGTGCCAGCAGCAATCGACAGGGGGCTGGGTACGAGCAGTACTTC. Amino acids: CASSNRQGAGYEQYF. The rearrangement links TRBV5-6 to TRBJ2-7; TRBD1 matches 10 bases. The germline V gene encodes CDR1 SGHDT and CDR2 YYEEEE. The length of the CDR3 is 15 residues. The trim removed 4 bases at V and 4 bases at J, leaving 8 bases unmatched.

Written as DNA, the CDR3 is TGCAGCGCGAAGACAGGGGAAGGCTCCTACGAGCAGTACTTC. Translation: CSAKTGEGSYEQYF. The chain couples TRBV29-1 to TRBJ2-7; 8 bases line up with TRBD1. CDR1 is SQVTM, CDR2 ANQGSEA, per germline. This CDR3 is built from 14 residues. V was pared by 7 bases and J by 0 bases, with 8 bases of the junction left unmatched.

CDR3 loop: CASSQGDFYEQYF. CDR3 coding DNA: TGCGCCAGCAGCCAGGGGGACTTCTACGAGCAGTACTTC. The chain has TRBV4-1 and TRBJ2-7; possible D gene TRBD2, 6 bases. This CDR3 is 13 amino acids long. V was shortened by 3 bases and J by 3 bases, with 9 bases between the two germline ends. Germline CDR1 MGHRA, CDR2 YSYEKL.

This chain links TRBV2 with TRBJ1-5; D not resolved. With 6 bases removed from V and 0 bases from J, the gap between germline ends came to 6 bases. Germline CDR1 reads SNHLY; CDR2 reads FYNNEI. CDR3 length equals 13 residues. The CDR3 DNA reads TGTGCCAGCAGGAGAACTAGCAATCAGCCCCAGCATTTT. Encoded protein: CASRRTSNQPQHF.

The chain joins TRBV5-1 to TRBJ1-3; TRBD1 matches at 7 bases. The CDR3 extends over 16 amino acids. V trimming: 3 bases; J trimming: 0 bases; junction bases outside the gene matches: 6. Germline V gene lookup returns CDR1 SGHRS and CDR2 YFSETQ. Here the CDR3 reads CASSSGQQASGNTIYF. The CDR3 DNA is TGCGCCAGCAGCTCGGGACAGCAGGCCTCTGGAAACACCATATATTTT.

V is TRBV5-1 and J is TRBJ2-5; 11 nucleotides match TRBD1. The J segment lost 2 bases and the V segment lost 3 bases, leaving 6 bases of the junction unmatched. Per germline, CDR1 SGHRS and CDR2 YFSETQ. This CDR3 is built from 16 residues. The CDR3 bases are TGCGCCAGCAGCTCGAGGGGGGACAGGGGGCAAGAGACCCAGTACTTC. Amino acids: CASSSRGDRGQETQYF.

CDR3 DNA: TGTGCCAGCAGCTTCGGGAAGTACGAGCAGTACTTC. Translated: CASSFGKYEQYF. The rearrangement uses TRBV7-9 and TRBJ2-7; D perhaps matches TRBD2 (5 bases). Germline CDR1 is SEHNR and CDR2 is FQNEAQ (reference sequence). The CDR3 is 12 amino acids. Deletions cut 3 bases from V and 4 bases from J, with 7 bases between. Full variable domain (remainder filled in from reference TRBV7-9 and TRBJ2-7): DTGVSQNPRHKITKRGQNVTFRCDPISEHNRLYWYRQTLGQGPEFLTYFQNEAQLEKSRLLSDRFSAERPKGSFSTLEIQRTEQGDSAMYLCASSFGKYEQYFGPGTRLTVT.

The V call is TRBV15, the J call TRBJ2-3, with D perhaps TRBD2 (6 bases). The CDR3 has 16 amino acids. The V and J ends lost 6 bases and 6 bases respectively, with 22 bases between them. The germline CDR1 and CDR2 sequences are LNHNV and YYDKDF (reference sequence). CDR3 nucleotides: TGTGCCACCAGTAGGAGGGTGGGCGGGGTTTATGATACGCAGTATTTT. Amino acid sequence: CATSRRVGGVYDTQYF.

The chain combines TRBV7-9 with TRBJ2-7, with no clear D. Trimming took off 1 base at V and 6 bases at J, with 13 bases between the two ends. CDR3 length equals 14 residues. The germline V gene has CDR1 SEHNR and CDR2 FQNEAQ (reference sequence). DNA of the CDR3: TGTGCCAGCAGCTTAGGGGTTGACACAGTCGAGCAGTACTTC. It translates to CASSLGVDTVEQYF.

The chain carries TRBV15 and TRBJ2-5; 7 nucleotides match TRBD1. Per the germline V gene, CDR1 is LNHNV and CDR2 is YYDKDF (reference sequence). With V trimmed by 0 bases and J by 1 base, 2 bases remained unmatched. The CDR3 sequence is 15 residues long. The CDR3 loop reads CATSREGQPQETQYF. As DNA, the CDR3 is TGTGCCACCAGCAGAGAGGGACAGCCCCAAGAGACCCAGTACTTC. The variable domain in full, with the rest retrieved from reference TRBV15 and TRBJ2-5, is DAMVIQNPRYQVTQFGKPVTLSCSQTLNHNVMYWYQQKSSQAPKLLFHYYDKDFNNEADTPDNFQSRRPNTSFCFLDIRSPGLGDTAMYLCATSREGQPQETQYFGPGTRLLVL.

The chain joins TRBV25-1 to TRBJ1-2; D gene ambiguous. Trimming shortened V by 6 bases and J by 7 bases, and 12 bases separated the two germline ends. The CDR3 is 12 amino acids. Germline V gene sequence: CDR1 MGHDK, CDR2 SYGVNS. The CDR3 region is CASSLTGFGYTF. The CDR3 nucleotides read TGTGCCAGCAGCTTAACGGGATTTGGCTACACCTTC.

J is TRBJ2-3 and V is TRBV10-3; D unresolved. CDR1 is ENHRY and CDR2 is SYGVKD in the germline V gene. With 3 bases removed from V and 4 bases from J, the gap between germline ends came to 14 bases. CDR3 length equals 15 residues. The CDR3 DNA is TGTGCCATCAGTGAAGGAGTCTCGGTTGCAGATACGCAGTATTTT. Encoded protein: CAISEGVSVADTQYF.

V is TRBV28 and J is TRBJ1-2; TRBD1 might be the D (5 bases). Deletions cut 3 bases from V and 8 bases from J, with 10 bases between. In germline, CDR1 is MDHEN, CDR2 SYDVKM. The CDR3 has 12 residues. CDR3 protein: CASSFQGRGYTF. The CDR3 DNA follows: TGTGCCAGCAGTTTCCAGGGTAGGGGCTACACCTTC.

The chain recombines TRBV27 with TRBJ1-5; D might be TRBD1 (6 bases). With 6 bases removed from V and 7 bases from J, the gap between germline ends came to 16 bases. CDR1 MNHEY and CDR2 SMNVEV come from the germline V gene (reference sequence). This CDR3 is built from 14 residues. CDR3 protein: CASRPGGGGQPQHF. The DNA of the CDR3 is TGTGCCAGCAGGCCTGGAGGGGGGGGGCAGCCCCAGCATTTT.

The rearrangement links TRBV27 to TRBJ2-1; 9 bases are shared with TRBD2. The trim removed 0 bases at V and 4 bases at J, leaving 4 bases unmatched. The CDR3 spans 16 residues. Germline V gene sequence: CDR1 MNHEY, CDR2 SMNVEV (reference sequence). The DNA for the CDR3 is TGTGCCAGCAGTTTATCCGGGACTAGCTTATACAATGAGCAGTTCTTC. Protein product: CASSLSGTSLYNEQFF.

The CDR3 reads CASSLAAGGSTDTQYF. The CDR3 DNA reads TGTGCCAGCAGCTTGGCCGCGGGGGGGAGCACAGATACGCAGTATTTT. The V and J genes are TRBV5-4 and TRBJ2-3, with TRBD2 matching 9 bases. Unmatched junction bases numbered 2, after V lost 0 bases and J lost 0 bases. The germline gives CDR1 SGHNT, CDR2 YYREEE (reference sequence). This CDR3 region has 16 residues.

This clone was detected only once. The V gene is TRBV4-3, the J gene TRBJ1-1, with a tentative D call TRBD1 (5 bases). CDR1 and CDR2 from the germline V gene are LGHNA and YSLEER. The CDR3 runs to 15 residues. V lost 1 base to trimming and J lost 1 base, with 10 bases between them. CDR3 in amino acids: CASSQGRRGNTEAFF. The CDR3 nucleotides read TGCGCCAGCAGCCAAGGAAGGAGGGGGAACACTGAAGCTTTCTTT.

The chain combines TRBV7-9 with TRBJ2-3; possible D gene TRBD2, 6 bases. CDR1 is SEHNR, CDR2 FQNEAQ, per germline (reference sequence). CDR3 length: 12 residues. Trimming took off 4 bases at V and 4 bases at J, with 6 bases between the two ends. DNA for the CDR3: TGTGCCAGCAGCTGGGGGGCAGATACGCAGTATTTT. Translating gives CASSWGADTQYF. Combining the CDR3 with reference TRBV7-9 and TRBJ2-3 gives the whole variable domain DTGVSQNPRHKITKRGQNVTFRCDPISEHNRLYWYRQTLGQGPEFLTYFQNEAQLEKSRLLSDRFSAERPKGSFSTLEIQRTEQGDSAMYLCASSWGADTQYFGPGTRLTVL.

This clone appeared a few times. The rearrangement links TRBV4-2 to TRBJ2-2; 9 nucleotides line up with TRBD2. CDR1 and CDR2 from the germline V gene are LGHNA and YNFKEQ. The CDR3 runs to 18 residues. The V gene end was trimmed by 1 base and the J gene end by 5 bases; junction bases not matched to a gene: 11. Here the CDR3 DNA reads TGTGCCAGCAGCCAAGGATCCTTTGGACTAGCGATTACCGGGGAGCTGTTTTTT. Protein product: CASSQGSFGLAITGELFF.

The chain uses TRBV29-1 and TRBJ2-7, with 8 bases fitting TRBD2. Germline values: CDR1 SQVTM, CDR2 ANQGSEA. The J segment lost 0 bases and the V segment lost 7 bases, leaving 11 bases of the junction unmatched. The CDR3 spans 15 residues. CDR3 sequence (DNA): TGCAGCGCCATCGGGGGGGTGGGAAGCTCCTACGAGCAGTACTTC. Its translation: CSAIGGVGSSYEQYF.

The chain is built from TRBV10-3 and TRBJ2-4, with a possible D match to TRBD2 (7 bases). With 5 bases removed from V and 7 bases from J, the gap between germline ends came to 18 bases. This CDR3 spans 15 amino acids. CDR1 and CDR2 from the germline V gene are ENHRY and SYGVKD. The DNA for the CDR3 is TGTGCCATCAGTCCGCTGGGGGGGGGCGCGAACATTCAGTACTTC. Protein product: CAISPLGGGANIQYF.

The V call is TRBV7-9, the J call TRBJ2-5, with D tentatively TRBD1 (6 bases). Per the germline V gene, CDR1 is SEHNR and CDR2 is FQNEAQ (reference sequence). This CDR3 has 17 amino acids. Trimming took 4 bases from V and 4 from J, leaving 22 bases between them. The CDR3 is CASSWTYGRGAAETQYF. The CDR3 nucleotides are TGTGCCAGCAGCTGGACCTATGGCAGGGGCGCAGCAGAGACCCAGTACTTC.

The CDR3 DNA sequence: TGCGCCAGCAGCCAAGAGACCCCCGGGGTTCATGGCTACACCTTC. Its translation is CASSQETPGVHGYTF. The chain joins TRBV4-3 to TRBJ1-2; D is unclear. Germline CDR1 and CDR2: LGHNA and YSLEER. Trimming took off 0 bases at V and 6 bases at J, with 14 bases between the two ends. This CDR3 comprises 15 residues.